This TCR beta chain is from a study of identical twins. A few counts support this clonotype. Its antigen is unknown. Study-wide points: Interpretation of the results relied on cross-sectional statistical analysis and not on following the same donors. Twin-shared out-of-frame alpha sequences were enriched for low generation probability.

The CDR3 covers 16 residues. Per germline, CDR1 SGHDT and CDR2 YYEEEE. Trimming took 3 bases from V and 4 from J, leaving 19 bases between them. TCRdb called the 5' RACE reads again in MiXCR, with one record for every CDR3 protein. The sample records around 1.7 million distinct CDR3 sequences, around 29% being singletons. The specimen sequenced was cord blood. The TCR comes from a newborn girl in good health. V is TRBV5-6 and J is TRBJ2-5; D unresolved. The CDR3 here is CASSSKAVLLGETQYF. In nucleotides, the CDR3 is TGTGCCAGCAGCTCGAAGGCAGTGCTGTTGGGAGAGACCCAGTACTTC.